This T cell receptor beta chain was sequenced in a study of blood T cell repertoires in COVID-19. CDR1 is GTSNPN, CDR2 SVGIG, per germline (reference sequence). The CDR3 covers 13 residues. V lost 5 bases and J 6 bases, leaving 16 bases between the germline ends. Sequencing used immunoSEQ multiplex PCR; TCRdb keeps in-frame clones, though not all of them. The sample consists of some 160,000 clones, 80% of them appearing once. The chain is built from TRBV30 and TRBJ1-2; D is perhaps TRBD1 (5 bases). Sequenced: PBMCs or T cells enriched from blood (not recorded which). The source of this sequence is a woman in her sixties or seventies who had recovered from COVID-19. CDR3 loop: CAWCRGWGDGYTF. CDR3 coding DNA: TGTGCCTGGTGCCGAGGGTGGGGGGATGGCTACACCTTC.